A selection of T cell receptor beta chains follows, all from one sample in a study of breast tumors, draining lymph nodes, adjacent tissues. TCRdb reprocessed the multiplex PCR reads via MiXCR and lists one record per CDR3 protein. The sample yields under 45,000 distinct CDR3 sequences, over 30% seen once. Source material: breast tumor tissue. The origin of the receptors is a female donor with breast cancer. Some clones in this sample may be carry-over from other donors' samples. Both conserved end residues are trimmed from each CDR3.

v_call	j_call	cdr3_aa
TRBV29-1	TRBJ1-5	SVETGQGNQPQH
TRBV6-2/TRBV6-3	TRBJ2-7	ASSYGSASGNSKQY
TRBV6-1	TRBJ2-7	ASRGQTSYEQY
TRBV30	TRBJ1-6	AWRPTGVNSPLH
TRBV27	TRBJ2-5	ASSLLGTGETQY
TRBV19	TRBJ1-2	ASSIEGNYGYT
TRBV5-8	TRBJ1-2	ASSLVTGKDYGYT
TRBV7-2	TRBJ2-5	ASSPGQGRETQY
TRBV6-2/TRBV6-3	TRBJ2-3	ASRPARGNTQY
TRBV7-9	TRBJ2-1	ASSLNSQPGNEQF
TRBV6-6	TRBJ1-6	ASRGDSPLH
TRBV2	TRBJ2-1	ASSTRADNEQF
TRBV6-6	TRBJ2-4	ASSYAQGAIGSIQY
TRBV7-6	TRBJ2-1	ASSSGLAGGNEQF
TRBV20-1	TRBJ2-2	SALDPTGELF
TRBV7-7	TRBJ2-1	ASSLGLAGGEQF
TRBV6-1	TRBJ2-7	ASSEPYPFGSSSYEQY
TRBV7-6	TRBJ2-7	ASSLVPRTSGGHYEQY
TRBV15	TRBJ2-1	ATSRGQGGREQF
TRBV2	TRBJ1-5	ASSEGAGGYQPQH
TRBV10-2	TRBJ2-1	ASGTGQGNYNEQF
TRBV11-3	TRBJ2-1	ASSKTSGREYNEQF
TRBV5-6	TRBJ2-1	ASSGPPGHNEQF
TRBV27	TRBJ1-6	ASSKGQHALGSPLH
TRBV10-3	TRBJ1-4	AISEPRDEKLF
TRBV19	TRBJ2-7	ASRFSGRETYEQY
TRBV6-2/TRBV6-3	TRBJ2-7	ASSYLGGSYEQY
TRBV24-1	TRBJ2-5	ATSDSRVLGGETQY
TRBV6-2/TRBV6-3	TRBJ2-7	ASKGTIHEQY
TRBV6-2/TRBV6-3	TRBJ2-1	ATRRGYTYNEQF
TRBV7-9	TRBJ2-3	ATSRFSGRVSTDTQY
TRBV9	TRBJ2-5	ASSGSTSGRSETQY
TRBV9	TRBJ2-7	ASSRRGHRREGPPYEQY
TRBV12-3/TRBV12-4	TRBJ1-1	ASSLTDRVWAF
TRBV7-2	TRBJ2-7	ASSLAAGGSPYEQY
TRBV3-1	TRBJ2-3	ASSLLREGPTDTQY
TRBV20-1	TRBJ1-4	SAREAGSGEKLF
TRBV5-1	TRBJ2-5	ASSSGGTVQETQY
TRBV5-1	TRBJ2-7	ASSTDGLYEQY
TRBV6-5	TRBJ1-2	ASSYRQGGGYA
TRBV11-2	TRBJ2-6	ASSPAGSGANVLT
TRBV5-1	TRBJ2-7	ASSFGGQAFNEQY
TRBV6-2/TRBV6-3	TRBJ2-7	ASSRGTSGSYEQY
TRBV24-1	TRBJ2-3	ATSDFGTSGNTQY
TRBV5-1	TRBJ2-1	ASSLALAGARSEQF